The 24 T cell receptor beta chains presented below share a single source sample, sequenced in a study of siplizumab effects on memory and regulatory T cells. The protocol was immunoSEQ multiplex PCR, while the TCRdb copy is restricted to in-frame clones and leaves out a portion. The sample consists of approximately 94,000 clones, over 85% of them appearing once. The sample was CD8+ T cells sorted from blood. The origin of the receptors is a human donor in good health.

The chain has TRBV13 and TRBJ2-7; 10 bases line up with TRBD2. CDR1 and CDR2 (germline): PRHDT, FYEKMQ (reference sequence). The junction had 6 bases not matched to a gene; V was cut back by 0 bases and J by 1 base. This CDR3 has 17 amino acids. CDR3 protein: CASSLGLASGSSYEQYF. CDR3 bases: TGTGCCAGCAGCTTAGGCTTGGCTAGCGGGAGTTCCTACGAGCAGTACTTC.

In DNA, the CDR3 is TGCGCCAGCAGTGATGGGACACCCCGGAACGATACGCAGTATTTT. It translates to CASSDGTPRNDTQYF. The chain employs TRBV10-1 and TRBJ2-3; D might be TRBD1 (6 bases). Trimming took 3 bases from V and 6 from J, leaving 16 bases between them. Germline CDR1 WNHNN, CDR2 SYGVQD (reference sequence). The CDR3 sequence is 15 residues long.

The CDR3 DNA reads as TGCGCCAGCAGTGAGCCGGATGGGTATGGCTACACCTTC. This encodes CASSEPDGYGYTF. The chain joins TRBV10-2 to TRBJ1-2, with D unresolved. The CDR3 is made up of 13 amino acids. V lost 2 bases and J lost 5, with 9 bases in between. Looked up from germline, CDR1 is WSHSY and CDR2 is SAAADI.

The chain combines TRBV7-9 with TRBJ1-1; D uncertain. V was clipped by 5 bases and J by 4 bases, with 14 bases between them. The length of the CDR3 is 14 residues. CDR1 SEHNR and CDR2 FQNEAQ come from the germline V gene (reference sequence). CDR3 coding DNA: TGTGCCAGCAGCCCCGTGGGCCCCAGCACTGAAGCTTTCTTT. It encodes CASSPVGPSTEAFF.

The rearrangement joins TRBV7-6 to TRBJ2-2, with 12 bases matching TRBD2. V dropped 2 bases and J dropped 3; count of bases not matched to a gene: 7. Per germline, CDR1 SGHVS and CDR2 FNYEAQ. CDR3 size: 18 residues. CDR3 amino acids: CASSLLAGGQLDTGELFF. The CDR3 DNA sequence: TGTGCCAGCAGCTTACTAGCGGGGGGGCAATTGGACACCGGGGAGCTGTTTTTT.

V gene TRBV4-1 combines with J gene TRBJ1-6; 9 bases line up with TRBD1. The CDR3 extends over 15 amino acids. Trimming at V came to 1 base and at J to 11 bases, leaving 6 bases not matched to a gene. Germline-derived CDR1 and CDR2 are MGHRA and YSYEKL. The CDR3 sequence is CASSQAGTGRPPLHF. CDR3 bases: TGCGCCAGCAGCCAAGCAGGGACAGGGAGGCCACCCCTCCACTTT.

The chain carries TRBV6-1 and TRBJ1-1, with TRBD1 matching 9 bases. Germline trimming cut 1 base from V and 6 bases from J; bases unmatched to any gene: 12. This CDR3 is built from 17 residues. The germline V gene encodes CDR1 MNHNS and CDR2 SASEGT. CDR3 nucleotides: TGTGCCAGCAGTGAAGATGTCGGGACAGGGTTTAAGGCTGAAGCTTTCTTT. Translated, it gives CASSEDVGTGFKAEAFF.

The CDR3 region has the DNA TGTGCCAGCAGTGCGCGTGGGAGCTACGAGCAGTACTTC. Translating gives CASSARGSYEQYF. The chain couples TRBV11-3 to TRBJ2-7; a weak D match, TRBD2 (5 bases). CDR1 is SGHNT, CDR2 YENEEA, per germline. Trimming removed 6 bases at V and 3 bases at J, with 12 bases between. CDR3 length: 13 amino acids.

This clone was observed once. The chain recombines TRBV27 with TRBJ2-7; D assignment may be TRBD1 or TRBD2 (5 bases each). The CDR3 runs 13 residues. Germline V CDR1 and CDR2: MNHEY, SMNVEV (reference sequence). Trimming took 2 bases from V and 6 from J, leaving 11 bases between them. This CDR3 reads CASSLGVGVEQYF. The CDR3 nucleotides are TGTGCCAGCAGTTTAGGGGTGGGGGTCGAGCAGTACTTC.

This clone was recorded only once. The chain is built from TRBV4-1 and TRBJ2-3, with D unclear. Germline V gene lookup returns CDR1 MGHRA and CDR2 YSYEKL. V dropped 0 bases and J dropped 5 bases, with 9 bases sitting between them. The CDR3 consists of 14 residues. The CDR3: CASSQEAERDTQYF. The CDR3 DNA is TGCGCCAGCAGCCAAGAGGCCGAACGAGATACGCAGTATTTT.

J is TRBJ1-2 and V is TRBV5-1; 7 positions agree with TRBD1. Per germline, CDR1 SGHRS and CDR2 YFSETQ. This CDR3 has 14 amino acids. Trimming removed 5 bases from V and 7 bases from J; junction bases left unmatched: 11. CDR3 DNA: TGCGCCAGCAGGGATGGGGGGACAGTCAGTGGCTACACCTTC. Encoded protein: CASRDGGTVSGYTF.

The genes are TRBV11-2 and TRBJ1-1, with D perhaps TRBD1 (6 bases). This CDR3 has 15 residues. The V and J ends lost 6 bases and 3 bases respectively, with 17 bases between them. The germline gives CDR1 SGHAT, CDR2 FQNNGV. The chain's CDR3 is CASRSKGDSDTEAFF. The CDR3 DNA reads as TGTGCCAGCAGATCGAAGGGGGATTCAGACACTGAAGCTTTCTTT.

The gene calls are TRBV9 and TRBJ1-1; no clear D. Germline CDR1 SGDLS, CDR2 YYNGEE. Trimming took off 0 bases at V and 4 bases at J, with 13 bases between the two ends. CDR3 length equals 15 residues. The CDR3 spells CASSVGGSPGTEAFF. The CDR3 DNA is TGTGCCAGCAGCGTAGGAGGGTCGCCGGGCACTGAAGCTTTCTTT. Filled out from reference TRBV9 and TRBJ1-1, the complete variable domain reads DSGVTQTPKHLITATGQRVTLRCSPRSGDLSVYWYQQSLDQGLQFLIQYYNGEERAKGNILERFSAQQFPDLHSELNLSSLELGDSALYFCASSVGGSPGTEAFFGQGTRLTVV.

The V and J genes are TRBV5-1 and TRBJ1-2, with TRBD1 identical over 10 bases. This CDR3 region has 17 residues. The V gene's germline CDR1 is SGHRS and CDR2 YFSETQ. With V trimmed by 1 base and J by 2 bases, 8 bases remained unmatched. CDR3 bases: TGCGCCAGCAGCTTGACTCCTGGACAGGGGGAGAACTATGGCTACACCTTC. It specifies CASSLTPGQGENYGYTF.

The J gene is TRBJ2-1, the V gene TRBV2; 10 bases align to TRBD2. V lost 1 base to trimming and J lost 6 bases; unmatched junction nucleotides: 3. This CDR3 has 15 residues. The V gene's germline CDR1 is SNHLY and CDR2 FYNNEI. The CDR3 here is CASSEGLAGVNEQFF. The CDR3 DNA sequence: TGTGCCAGCAGTGAAGGTCTAGCGGGAGTCAATGAGCAGTTCTTC.

This chain links TRBV6-6 with TRBJ2-1; TRBD2 matches 10 bases. The germline gives CDR1 MNHNY, CDR2 SVGAGI (reference sequence). V lost 0 bases and J lost 4; bases outside the gene matches: 3. This CDR3 is built from 16 residues. This CDR3 reads CASSYSLAGEYNEQFF. The CDR3 region has the DNA TGTGCCAGCAGTTACTCGCTAGCGGGAGAGTACAATGAGCAGTTCTTC.

The gene calls are TRBV7-6 and TRBJ1-1; no firm D call. With 9 bases removed from V and 0 bases from J, the gap between germline ends came to 11 bases. Germline V gives CDR1 SGHVS, CDR2 FNYEAQ. The CDR3 has 13 amino acids. The CDR3, as DNA: TGTGCCAGTCTCTTGGGTGTGAACACTGAAGCTTTCTTT. This translates into CASLLGVNTEAFF.

The gene calls are TRBV4-3 and TRBJ2-1; D is undetermined. Between the trimmed V and J ends, which lost 3 bases and 8 bases, there was a span of 11 bases. CDR3 length: 13 amino acids. Germline CDR1 is LGHNA and CDR2 is YSLEER. CDR3 region: CASSHRKPDEQFF. The CDR3 region has the DNA TGCGCCAGCAGCCACCGGAAGCCCGATGAGCAGTTCTTC.

The chain employs TRBV19 and TRBJ1-1; the D is unclear. Trimming took off 3 bases at V and 3 bases at J, with 14 bases between the two ends. The germline V gene has CDR1 LNHDA and CDR2 SQIVND (reference sequence). CDR3 length: 15 amino acids. The CDR3 loop reads CASSITFYGDTEAFF. The DNA of the CDR3 is TGTGCCAGTAGTATCACGTTTTATGGGGACACTGAAGCTTTCTTT.

The CDR3 region is CASSAGDGPNTEAFF. The DNA for the CDR3 is TGTGCCAGCAGCGCGGGGGACGGACCGAACACTGAAGCTTTCTTT. V gene TRBV9 combines with J gene TRBJ1-1; D is perhaps TRBD1 (5 bases). V lost 3 bases and J lost 1, with 13 bases in between. This CDR3 comprises 15 residues. The germline CDR1 and CDR2 sequences are SGDLS and YYNGEE.

This clone was seen a handful of times. V gene TRBV6-5 combines with J gene TRBJ2-7, with 7 nucleotides matching TRBD2. CDR3 length: 13 amino acids. The V segment lost 6 bases and the J segment 3 bases; nucleotides outside the gene matches: 5. The V gene's germline CDR1 is MNHEY and CDR2 SVGAGI. This chain's CDR3 is CASSPGGGYEQYF. In DNA, the CDR3 is TGTGCCAGCAGCCCGGGCGGGGGCTACGAGCAGTACTTC.

The rearrangement joins TRBV10-3 to TRBJ2-7, with D perhaps matching TRBD2 (5 bases). Germline V gene sequence: CDR1 ENHRY, CDR2 SYGVKD. This CDR3 contains 13 residues. V was pared by 2 bases and J by 3 bases, with 8 bases between. The CDR3: CAISEDTSYEQYF. The CDR3 nucleotides read TGTGCCATCAGTGAGGACACTAGCTACGAGCAGTACTTC.

This clone was recorded once. A junction end diverges from the germline sequence, so it may reflect a read error. The V gene is TRBV7-7, the J gene TRBJ2-1, with 9 bases identical to TRBD2. CDR1 and CDR2 (germline): SSHAT, FNYEAQ (reference sequence). The CDR3 has 16 amino acids. The CDR3 sequence: CASSQVAGGPRNEQFF. The CDR3 region has the DNA TGTGCTAGCAGCCAAGTGGCGGGAGGGCCTCGCAATGAGCAGTTCTTC.

V gene TRBV29-1 combines with J gene TRBJ1-2; 7 nucleotides match TRBD1. V shed 2 bases, J shed 1 base, and the junction held 4 bases outside the gene matches. Germline CDR1 SQVTM, CDR2 ANQGSEA. CDR3 length equals 14 residues. CDR3 coding DNA: TGCAGCGTTGAAACGGACAGGCTTAACTATGGCTACACCTTC. Its protein product is CSVETDRLNYGYTF.